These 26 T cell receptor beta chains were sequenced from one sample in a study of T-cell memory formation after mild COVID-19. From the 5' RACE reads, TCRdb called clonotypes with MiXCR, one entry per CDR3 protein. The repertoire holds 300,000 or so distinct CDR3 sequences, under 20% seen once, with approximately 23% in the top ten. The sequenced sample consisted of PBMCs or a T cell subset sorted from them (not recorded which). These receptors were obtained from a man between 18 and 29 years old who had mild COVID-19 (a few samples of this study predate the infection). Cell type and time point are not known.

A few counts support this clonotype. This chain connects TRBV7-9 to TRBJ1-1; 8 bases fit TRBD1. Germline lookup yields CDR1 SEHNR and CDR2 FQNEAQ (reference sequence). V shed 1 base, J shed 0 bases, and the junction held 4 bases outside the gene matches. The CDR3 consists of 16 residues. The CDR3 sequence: CASSLVRTGLNTEAFF. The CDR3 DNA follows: TGTGCCAGCAGCTTAGTCAGGACAGGGTTGAACACTGAAGCTTTCTTT.

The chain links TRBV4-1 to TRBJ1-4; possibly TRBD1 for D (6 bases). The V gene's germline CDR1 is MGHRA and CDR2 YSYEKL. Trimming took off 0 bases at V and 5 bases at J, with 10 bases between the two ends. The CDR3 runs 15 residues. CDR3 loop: CASSQEVTGNEKLFF. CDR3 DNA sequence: TGCGCCAGCAGCCAAGAGGTCACAGGGAATGAAAAACTGTTTTTT.

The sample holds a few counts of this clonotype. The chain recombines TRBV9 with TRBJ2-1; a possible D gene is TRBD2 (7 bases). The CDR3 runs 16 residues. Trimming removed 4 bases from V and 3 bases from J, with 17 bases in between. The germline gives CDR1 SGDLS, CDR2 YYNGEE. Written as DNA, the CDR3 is TGTGCCAGCAGCTCCGGGGGGCTAGCGGACTACAATGAGCAGTTCTTC. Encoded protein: CASSSGGLADYNEQFF. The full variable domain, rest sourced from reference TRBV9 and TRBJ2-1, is DSGVTQTPKHLITATGQRVTLRCSPRSGDLSVYWYQQSLDQGLQFLIQYYNGEERAKGNILERFSAQQFPDLHSELNLSSLELGDSALYFCASSSGGLADYNEQFFGPGTRLTVL.

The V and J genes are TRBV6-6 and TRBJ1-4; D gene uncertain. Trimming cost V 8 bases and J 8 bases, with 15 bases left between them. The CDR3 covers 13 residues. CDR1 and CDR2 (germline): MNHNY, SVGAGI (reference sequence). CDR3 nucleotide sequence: TGTGCCAGCCTACTTAGATTGGCCGAAAAACTGTTTTTT. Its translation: CASLLRLAEKLFF.

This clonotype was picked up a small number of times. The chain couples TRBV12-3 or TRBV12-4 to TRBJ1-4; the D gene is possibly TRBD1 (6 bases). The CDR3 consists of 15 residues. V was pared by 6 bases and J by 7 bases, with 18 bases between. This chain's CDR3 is CASSRDGGGFEKLFF. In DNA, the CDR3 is TGTGCCAGCAGCCGCGACGGAGGGGGGTTTGAAAAACTGTTTTTT.

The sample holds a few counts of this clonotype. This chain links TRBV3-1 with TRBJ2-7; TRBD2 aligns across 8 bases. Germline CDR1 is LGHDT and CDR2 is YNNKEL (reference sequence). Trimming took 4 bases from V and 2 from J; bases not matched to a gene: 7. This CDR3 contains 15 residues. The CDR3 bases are TGTGCCAGCAGCCTTTCCGGACTAGCCCCCTACGAGCAGTACTTC. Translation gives CASSLSGLAPYEQYF.

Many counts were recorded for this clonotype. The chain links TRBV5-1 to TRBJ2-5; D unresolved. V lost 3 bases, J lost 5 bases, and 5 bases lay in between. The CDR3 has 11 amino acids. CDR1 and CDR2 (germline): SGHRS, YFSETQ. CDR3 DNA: TGCGCCAGCAGCTCGGCCGAGACCCAGTACTTC. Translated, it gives CASSSAETQYF.

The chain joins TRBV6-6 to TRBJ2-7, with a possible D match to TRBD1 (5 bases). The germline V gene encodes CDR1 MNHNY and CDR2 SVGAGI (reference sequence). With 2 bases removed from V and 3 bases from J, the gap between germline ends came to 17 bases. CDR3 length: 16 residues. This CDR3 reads CASSYTRQSRNYEQYF. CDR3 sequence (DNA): TGTGCCAGCAGTTACACAAGACAGTCCCGTAACTACGAGCAGTACTTC.

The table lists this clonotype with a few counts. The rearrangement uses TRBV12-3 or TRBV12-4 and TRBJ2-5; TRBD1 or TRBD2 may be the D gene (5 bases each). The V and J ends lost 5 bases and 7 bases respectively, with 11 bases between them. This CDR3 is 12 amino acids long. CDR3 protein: CASSRIGGTQYF. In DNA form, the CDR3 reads TGTGCCAGCAGTCGGATTGGGGGGACCCAGTACTTC.

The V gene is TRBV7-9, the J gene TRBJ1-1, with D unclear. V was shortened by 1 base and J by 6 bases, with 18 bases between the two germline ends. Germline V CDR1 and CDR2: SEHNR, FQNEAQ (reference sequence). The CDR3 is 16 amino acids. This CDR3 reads CASSLDGRGYMSEAFF. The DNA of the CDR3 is TGTGCCAGCAGCTTAGACGGCCGGGGTTATATGTCTGAAGCTTTCTTT.

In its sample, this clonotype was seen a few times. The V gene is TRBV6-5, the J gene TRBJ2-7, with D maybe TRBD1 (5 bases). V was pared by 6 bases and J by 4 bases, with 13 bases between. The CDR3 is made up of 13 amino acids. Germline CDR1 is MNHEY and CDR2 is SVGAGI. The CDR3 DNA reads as TGTGCCAGCAGCAGTTATCCAGGGTACGAGCAGTACTTC. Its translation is CASSSYPGYEQYF.

The CDR3 DNA is TGTGCCAGCAGTTTGTCCGGGACCCAGTACTTC. Translation gives CASSLSGTQYF. The chain combines TRBV12-3 or TRBV12-4 with TRBJ2-5, with no clear D. Trimming stripped 3 bases from V and 7 bases from J, with 6 bases between. This CDR3 comprises 11 residues.

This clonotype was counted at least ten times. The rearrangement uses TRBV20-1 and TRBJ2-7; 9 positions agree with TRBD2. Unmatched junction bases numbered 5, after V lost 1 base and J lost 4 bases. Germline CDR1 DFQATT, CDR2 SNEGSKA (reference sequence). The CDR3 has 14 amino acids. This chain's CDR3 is CSARGTSVNYEQYF. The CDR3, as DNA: TGCAGTGCTAGAGGGACTAGCGTAAATTACGAGCAGTACTTC.

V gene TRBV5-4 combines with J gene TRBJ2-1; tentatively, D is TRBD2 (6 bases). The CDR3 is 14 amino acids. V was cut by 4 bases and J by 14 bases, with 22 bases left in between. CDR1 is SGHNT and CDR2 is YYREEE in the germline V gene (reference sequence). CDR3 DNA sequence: TGTGCCAGCAGCCCAAGCGGGTCCCACTCGGAGGAGTTCTTC. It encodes CASSPSGSHSEEFF.

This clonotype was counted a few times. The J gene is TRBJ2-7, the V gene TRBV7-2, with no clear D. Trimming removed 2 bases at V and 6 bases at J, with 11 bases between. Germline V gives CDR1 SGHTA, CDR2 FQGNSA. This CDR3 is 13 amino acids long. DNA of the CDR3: TGTGCCAGCAGCTTAAACCTACGGATCGAGCAGTACTTC. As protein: CASSLNLRIEQYF. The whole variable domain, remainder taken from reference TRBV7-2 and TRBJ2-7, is GAGVSQSPSNKVTEKGKDVELRCDPISGHTALYWYRQSLGQGLEFLIYFQGNSAPDKSGLPSDRFSAERTGGSVSTLTIQRTQQEDSAVYLCASSLNLRIEQYFGPGTRLTVT.

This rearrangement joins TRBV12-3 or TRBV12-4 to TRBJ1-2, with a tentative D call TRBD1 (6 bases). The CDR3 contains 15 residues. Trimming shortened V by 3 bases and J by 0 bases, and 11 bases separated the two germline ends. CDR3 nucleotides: TGTGCCAGCAGTTTCGGCCCAGGGGCTAACTATGGCTACACCTTC. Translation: CASSFGPGANYGYTF.

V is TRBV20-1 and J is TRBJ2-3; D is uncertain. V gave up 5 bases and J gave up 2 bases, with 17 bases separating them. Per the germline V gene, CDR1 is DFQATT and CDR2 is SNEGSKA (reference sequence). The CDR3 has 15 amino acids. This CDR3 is CSADSKGRLTDTQYF. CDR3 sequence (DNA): TGCAGTGCTGACTCCAAAGGCCGACTCACAGATACGCAGTATTTT.

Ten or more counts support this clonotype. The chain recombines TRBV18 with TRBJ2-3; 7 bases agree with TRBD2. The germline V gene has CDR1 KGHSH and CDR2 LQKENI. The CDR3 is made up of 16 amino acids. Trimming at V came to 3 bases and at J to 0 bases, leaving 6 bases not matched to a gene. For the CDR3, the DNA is TGTGCCAGCTCACCTGGAGCGGGGAGGAGCACAGATACGCAGTATTTT. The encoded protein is CASSPGAGRSTDTQYF.

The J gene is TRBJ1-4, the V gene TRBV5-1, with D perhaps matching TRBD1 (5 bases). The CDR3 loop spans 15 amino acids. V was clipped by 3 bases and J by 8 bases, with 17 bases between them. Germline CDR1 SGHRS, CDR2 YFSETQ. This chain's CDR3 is CASSSGGSILEKLFF. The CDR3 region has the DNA TGCGCCAGCAGCTCGGGGGGGTCCATTTTGGAAAAACTGTTTTTT. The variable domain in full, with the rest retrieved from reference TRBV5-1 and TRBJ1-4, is KAGVTQTPRYLIKTRGQQVTLSCSPISGHRSVSWYQQTPGQGLQFLFEYFSETQRNKGNFPGRFSGRQFSNSRSEMNVSTLELGDSALYLCASSSGGSILEKLFFGSGTQLSVL.

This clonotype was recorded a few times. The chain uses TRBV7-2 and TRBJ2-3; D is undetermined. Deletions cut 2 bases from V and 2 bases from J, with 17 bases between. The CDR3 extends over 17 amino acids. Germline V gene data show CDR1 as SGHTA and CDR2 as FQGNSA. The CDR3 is CASSLMALVGNTDTQYF. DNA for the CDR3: TGTGCCAGCAGCTTAATGGCGCTAGTCGGAAACACAGATACGCAGTATTTT.

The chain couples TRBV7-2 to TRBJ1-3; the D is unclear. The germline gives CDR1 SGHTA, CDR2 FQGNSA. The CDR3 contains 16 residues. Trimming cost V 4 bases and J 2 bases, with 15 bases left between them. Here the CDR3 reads CASSSDRGGTGNTIYF. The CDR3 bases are TGTGCCAGCAGCTCCGACCGCGGAGGGACTGGAAACACCATATATTTT.

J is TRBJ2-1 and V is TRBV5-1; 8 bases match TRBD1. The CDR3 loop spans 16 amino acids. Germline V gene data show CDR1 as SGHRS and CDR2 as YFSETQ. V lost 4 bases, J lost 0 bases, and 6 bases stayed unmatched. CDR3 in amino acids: CASSPTGGRSYNEQFF. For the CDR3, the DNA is TGCGCCAGCAGCCCAACAGGGGGGCGCTCCTACAATGAGCAGTTCTTC.

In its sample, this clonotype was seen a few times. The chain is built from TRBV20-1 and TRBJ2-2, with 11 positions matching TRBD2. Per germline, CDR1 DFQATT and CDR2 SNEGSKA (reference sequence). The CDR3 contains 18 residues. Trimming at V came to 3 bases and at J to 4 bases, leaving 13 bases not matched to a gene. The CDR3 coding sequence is TGCAGTGCTAGCCCTAGCGGGGGGAAGGTCCCCTCCACCGGGGAGCTGTTTTTT. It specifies CSASPSGGKVPSTGELFF.

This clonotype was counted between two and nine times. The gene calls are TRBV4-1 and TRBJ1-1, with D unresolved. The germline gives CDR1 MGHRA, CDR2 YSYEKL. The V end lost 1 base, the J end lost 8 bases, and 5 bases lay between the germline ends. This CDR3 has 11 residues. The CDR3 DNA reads TGCGCCAGCAGCCAAGCCGGGGAAGCTTTCTTT. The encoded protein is CASSQAGEAFF.

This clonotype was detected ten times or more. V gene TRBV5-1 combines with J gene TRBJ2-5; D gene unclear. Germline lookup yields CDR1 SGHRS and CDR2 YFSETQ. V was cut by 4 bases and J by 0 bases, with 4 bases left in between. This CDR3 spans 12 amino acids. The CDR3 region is CASSLNQETQYF. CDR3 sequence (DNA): TGCGCCAGCAGCCTCAACCAAGAGACCCAGTACTTC.

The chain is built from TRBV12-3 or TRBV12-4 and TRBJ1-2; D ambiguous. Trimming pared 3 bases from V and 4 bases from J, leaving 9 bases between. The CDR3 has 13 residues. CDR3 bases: TGTGCCAGCAGTTTTGCAGGAATCTATGGCTACACCTTC. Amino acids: CASSFAGIYGYTF.